This entry concerns a single T cell receptor (beta chain). Its specific antigen is unknown. Per-base quality was not reported, and no clone a single base away is much larger than it. Collaborating institutions collected whole blood in K2EDTA tubes following their own protocols. For TCRbeta analysis, collaborator samples were shipped as frozen whole blood, as isolated PBMCs, or as DNA extracted from either sample type. The CDR3 has 14 amino acids, counting the end cysteine and phenylalanine. Of all the DNA, just the CDR3 is kept, 42 bases in frame from base 1. The germline V end is reduced by 5 bases and the J end by 3 bases; junction bases left unmatched: 4. Based on the germline V gene, the CDR1 and CDR2 sequences are SNHLY and FYNNEI. The immunoSEQ Assay, a bias-controlled multiplex PCR, was used to amplify TCRbeta CDR3 regions from genomic DNA. The original pipeline was this. Nucleated cell counts per sample were estimated from amplification of reference gene primers within the assay. To quantify the absolute abundance of each unique TCRbeta CDR3 rearrangement, sequence reads were collapsed and filtered. For each sample, productive Simpson clonality was calculated as the square root of Simpson's diversity index across productive rearrangements. TCRdb re-hosts the immuneACCESS table, in-frame sequences only. Its copies lack some clones; in the studies checked, an unresolved V gene accounts for under half of them, and the cause for the rest is not known. The V and J calls and clone size are taken from that table; D and trimming were inferred from the DNA. Counted in this sample were 75,000 to 80,000 clones; approximately 90% of them appeared once. The top ten clonotypes cover roughly 9.1% of the sample.

The sample belongs to a study of blood T cell repertoires in COVID-19 (dated by TCRdb to the early 2020s). Looking at the study overall: Samples covering the acute and convalescent phases of COVID-19 were provided by collaborators in the United States, Italy and Spain. The prospective study material was composed of cDNA or gDNA derived from T cells, B-cell-depleted T cells, or PBMCs. The dataset comprised deeply sampled blood TCRbeta repertoires from subjects exposed to, actively infected with, or recovered from COVID-19. The repertoires were released in a freely available public database meant as a resource for research on the immune response to SARS-CoV-2. The samples were drawn from two sources: the first 160 participants of the ongoing ImmuneRACE study, and 950 to 1,500 subjects contributed by 6 global collaborators. Sample metadata almost always included a de-identified subject ID, COVID-19 status, age in years and sex. Where HLA class I and class II types were available, the types were taken from metadata supplied by the sample provider, not from assay-based typing.

The full study reports these points: How much clinical and demographic metadata was included differed by source and by participant, and the metadata was provided uncurated.

The sequence joins TRBV2 to TRBJ1-2; 9 nucleotides in the junction match TRBD1. The clonotype originates from a human donor in a cohort sampled during active COVID-19. Sequenced material: peripheral blood. The DNA sequence is as follows: TGTGCCAGCAGTACGGACAGGGGTGACTATGGCTACACCTTC. Translated, this is CASSTDRGDYGYTF.